This T cell receptor (beta chain) was recovered during a study of glioma-infiltrating T cells after dendritic cell vaccination. As for the study in general: Patients had newly diagnosed or recurrent glioblastoma and received dendritic cell vaccines.

Repertoires were generated with immunoSEQ multiplex PCR, while TCRdb's copy carries only in-frame clones and drops some. The sample lists roughly 98,000 clones, about nine tenths occurring once. Study-level points and caveats: Higher pretreatment TIL content predicted longer progression-free time and survival.

As regards this clone: The antigen remains unidentified.

The CDR3 has 14 residues. V was clipped by 2 bases and J by 7 bases, with 12 bases between them. Looked up from germline, CDR1 is ENHRY and CDR2 is SYGVKD. Fresh-frozen tumor tissue and more than two years of survival data were available for all. All glioblastoma patients lacked an isocitrate dehydrogenase mutation. The chain joins TRBV10-3 to TRBJ2-1, with TRBD2 as a possible D gene (5 bases). Sequencing used blood, obtained before dendritic cell vaccination. The source of this sequence is a human donor with glioblastoma. The CDR3 DNA is TGTGCCATCAGTGAGCCTACGGGGTATAATGAGCAGTTCTTC. Its translation: CAISEPTGYNEQFF.